This T cell receptor (beta chain) is drawn from a study of blood T cell repertoires in COVID-19. Germline V gives CDR1 MGHRA, CDR2 YSYEKL. This CDR3 has 15 residues. Trimming removed 0 bases from V and 2 bases from J, with 8 bases in between. In this sample, this clone turned up a few times. The repertoire was sequenced with immunoSEQ multiplex PCR; TCRdb's copy has only in-frame clones and lacks some. The sample holds 50,000 or so clones; roughly 90% are singletons and the top ten take around an eighth. Material: peripheral blood. The source of this sequence is a man in his 60s with active COVID-19. J is TRBJ1-3 and V is TRBV4-1; no definite D call. CDR3 region: CASSQDLVAGNTIYF. DNA of the CDR3: TGCGCCAGCAGCCAAGATCTGGTAGCTGGAAACACCATATATTTT.